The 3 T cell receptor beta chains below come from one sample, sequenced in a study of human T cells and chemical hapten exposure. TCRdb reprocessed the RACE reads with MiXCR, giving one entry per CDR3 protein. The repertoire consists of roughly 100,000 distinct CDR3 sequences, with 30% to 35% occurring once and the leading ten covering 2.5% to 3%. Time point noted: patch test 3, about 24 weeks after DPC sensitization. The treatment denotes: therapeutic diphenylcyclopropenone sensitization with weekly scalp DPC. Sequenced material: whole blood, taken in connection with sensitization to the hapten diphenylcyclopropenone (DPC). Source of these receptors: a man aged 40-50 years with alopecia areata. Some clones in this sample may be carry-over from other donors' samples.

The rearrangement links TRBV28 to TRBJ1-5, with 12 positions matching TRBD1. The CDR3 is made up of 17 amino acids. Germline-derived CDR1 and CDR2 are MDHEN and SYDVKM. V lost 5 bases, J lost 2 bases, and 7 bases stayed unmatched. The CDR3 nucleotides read TGTGCCAGCAGTACCGGGACAGGGGGCGTAGGCAATCAGCCCCAGCATTTT. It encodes CASSTGTGGVGNQPQHF.

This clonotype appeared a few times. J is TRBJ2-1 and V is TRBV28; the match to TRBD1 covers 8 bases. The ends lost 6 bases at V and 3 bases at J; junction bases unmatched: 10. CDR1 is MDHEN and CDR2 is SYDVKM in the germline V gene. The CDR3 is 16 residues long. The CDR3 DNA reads TGTGCCAGCAGCTCGGTCAGGGGGCATCGCTACAATGAGCAGTTCTTC. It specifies CASSSVRGHRYNEQFF.

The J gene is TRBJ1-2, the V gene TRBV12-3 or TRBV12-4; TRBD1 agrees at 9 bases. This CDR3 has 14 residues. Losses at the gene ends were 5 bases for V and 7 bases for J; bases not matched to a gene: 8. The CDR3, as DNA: TGTGCCAGCAGTGAAAACAGGGGGCCGGGTGGCTACACCTTC. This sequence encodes CASSENRGPGGYTF.